The rows below give T cell receptor beta chains drawn from one sample of a study of OX40 agonist ivuxolimab in advanced cancers. Generated by immunoSEQ multiplex PCR, the TCRdb table keeps only in-frame clones and is missing some. Here the sample spans 25,000 to 35,000 clones, around 83% being singletons. The sample here was CD4+ or CD8+ T cells sorted from blood, taken in a trial of the OX40 agonist ivuxolimab. Every receptor here comes from an adult with an advanced solid tumor such as melanoma, head and neck, liver or kidney cancer. CDR3s include the opening cysteine and the closing phenylalanine or tryptophan. A D gene is named only where the DNA matches it firmly. Rows may omit the clone size; those that give it use once, few, many or a size class.

clone_size: once; j_call: TRBJ2-4; v_call: TRBV6-6; d_call: TRBD1; cdr3_aa: CASSYQTGGNIQYF; cdr3_nt: TGTGCCAGCAGTTACCAGACAGGGGGAAACATTCAGTACTTC
clone_size: NA; j_call: TRBJ2-3; v_call: TRBV7-9; d_call: TRBD2; cdr3_aa: CASSLPGGLPDTQYF; cdr3_nt: TGTGCCAGCAGCTTACCGGGGGGGCTCCCAGATACGCAGTATTTT
clone_size: NA; j_call: TRBJ2-1; v_call: TRBV29-1; d_call: NA; cdr3_aa: CSVDEGMGYNEQFF; cdr3_nt: TGCAGCGTTGATGAGGGAATGGGGTACAATGAGCAGTTCTTC
clone_size: few; j_call: TRBJ2-7; v_call: TRBV5-1; d_call: NA; cdr3_aa: CASSFGLWGYEQYF; cdr3_nt: TGCGCCAGCAGCTTTGGACTTTGGGGGTACGAGCAGTACTTC
clone_size: NA; j_call: TRBJ2-7; v_call: TRBV4-1; d_call: TRBD1; cdr3_aa: CASSRGQGASEQYF; cdr3_nt: TGCGCCAGCAGCAGGGGACAGGGGGCGAGCGAGCAGTACTTC
clone_size: NA; j_call: TRBJ2-3; v_call: TRBV27; d_call: NA; cdr3_aa: CATQQGSDTQYF; cdr3_nt: TGTGCCACCCAACAGGGATCAGATACGCAGTATTTT
clone_size: NA; j_call: TRBJ2-3; v_call: TRBV12-5; d_call: TRBD2; cdr3_aa: CASGLVLGRDTDTQYF; cdr3_nt: TGTGCTAGTGGTTTGGTACTGGGGAGGGACACAGATACGCAGTATTTT
clone_size: NA; j_call: TRBJ2-5; v_call: TRBV5-1; d_call: TRBD1; cdr3_aa: CASSLDRVGIETQYF; cdr3_nt: TGCGCCAGCAGCCTGGACAGGGTGGGCATCGAGACCCAGTACTTC
clone_size: NA; j_call: TRBJ2-1; v_call: TRBV2; d_call: TRBD2; cdr3_aa: CASSGRGGNEQFF; cdr3_nt: TGTGCCAGCAGTGGGCGGGGGGGTAATGAGCAGTTCTTC
clone_size: NA; j_call: TRBJ1-5; v_call: TRBV7-9; d_call: NA; cdr3_aa: CASRSLWPQHF; cdr3_nt: TGTGCTAGCAGGTCCCTGTGGCCCCAGCATTTT
clone_size: NA; j_call: TRBJ2-7; v_call: TRBV5-1; d_call: NA; cdr3_aa: CASSLGGHSYEQYF; cdr3_nt: TGCGCCAGCAGCTTGGGAGGGCACTCCTACGAGCAGTACTTC
clone_size: NA; j_call: TRBJ2-7; v_call: TRBV6-1; d_call: NA; cdr3_aa: CASTLRGRNEQYF; cdr3_nt: TGTGCCAGCACCCTCAGGGGGAGGAACGAGCAGTACTTC
clone_size: NA; j_call: TRBJ2-3; v_call: TRBV28; d_call: TRBD1; cdr3_aa: CASSPNRGPSTDTQYF; cdr3_nt: TGTGCCAGCAGTCCAAACAGGGGGCCCTCCACAGATACGCAGTATTTT
clone_size: NA; j_call: TRBJ2-7; v_call: TRBV28; d_call: NA; cdr3_aa: CASSPGPTYEQYF; cdr3_nt: TGTGCCAGCAGTCCGGGCCCTACCTACGAGCAGTACTTC
clone_size: NA; j_call: TRBJ2-7; v_call: TRBV11-2; d_call: NA; cdr3_aa: CASSFAGSSYEQYF; cdr3_nt: TGTGCCAGCAGCTTCGCGGGCTCCTCCTACGAGCAGTACTTC
clone_size: NA; j_call: TRBJ2-6; v_call: TRBV9; d_call: NA; cdr3_aa: CASSAGYGYSGANVLTF; cdr3_nt: TGTGCCAGCAGCGCCGGTTATGGGTACTCTGGGGCCAACGTCCTGACTTTC
clone_size: NA; j_call: TRBJ1-3; v_call: TRBV18; d_call: NA; cdr3_aa: CASSPGRGTGNTIYF; cdr3_nt: TGTGCCAGCTCACCGGGGAGGGGAACTGGAAACACCATATATTTT
clone_size: NA; j_call: TRBJ1-2; v_call: TRBV6-5; d_call: TRBD1; cdr3_aa: CASRTGTGGNGYTF; cdr3_nt: TGTGCCAGCAGAACCGGGACAGGGGGCAATGGCTACACCTTC
clone_size: NA; j_call: TRBJ2-7; v_call: TRBV5-1; d_call: TRBD1; cdr3_aa: CASSLHLRQGRNEQYF; cdr3_nt: TGCGCCAGCAGCTTGCACTTAAGACAGGGGCGCAACGAGCAGTACTTC
clone_size: NA; j_call: TRBJ2-1; v_call: TRBV5-1; d_call: NA; cdr3_aa: CASSLEGTRMTDEQFF; cdr3_nt: TGCGCCAGCAGCCTGGAAGGGACACGGATGACGGATGAGCAGTTCTTC
clone_size: NA; j_call: TRBJ1-2; v_call: TRBV28; d_call: NA; cdr3_aa: CASSSPPTGAGGYTF; cdr3_nt: TGTGCCAGCAGTTCCCCCCCGACAGGAGCAGGCGGCTACACCTTC
clone_size: NA; j_call: TRBJ2-3; v_call: TRBV9; d_call: NA; cdr3_aa: CASSVRDSRPTDTQYF; cdr3_nt: TGTGCCAGCAGCGTTAGGGACTCCCGACCCACAGATACGCAGTATTTT
clone_size: NA; j_call: TRBJ2-2; v_call: TRBV11-1; d_call: NA; cdr3_aa: CASSLVRSGKGNTGELFF; cdr3_nt: TGTGCCAGCAGCTTAGTCAGGTCGGGTAAGGGGAACACCGGGGAGCTGTTTTTT
clone_size: NA; j_call: TRBJ2-4; v_call: TRBV28; d_call: TRBD1; cdr3_aa: CASSFGTGGKNIQYF; cdr3_nt: TGTGCCAGCAGTTTTGGGACAGGGGGCAAAAACATTCAGTACTTC
clone_size: NA; j_call: TRBJ1-2; v_call: TRBV27; d_call: NA; cdr3_aa: CASSLQGGGSYTF; cdr3_nt: TGTGCCAGCAGTTTACAGGGAGGTGGGAGCTACACCTTC
clone_size: NA; j_call: TRBJ2-1; v_call: TRBV27; d_call: TRBD2; cdr3_aa: CASFPEGGTRREQFF; cdr3_nt: TGTGCCAGCTTCCCCGAGGGGGGGACTAGGCGAGAGCAGTTCTTC
clone_size: NA; j_call: TRBJ2-7; v_call: TRBV7-8; d_call: NA; cdr3_aa: CASSATVSYEQYF; cdr3_nt: TGTGCCAGCAGCGCGACAGTCTCCTACGAGCAGTACTTC
clone_size: NA; j_call: TRBJ1-5; v_call: TRBV28; d_call: NA; cdr3_aa: CASSYEGRGYEPQHF; cdr3_nt: TGTGCCAGCAGTTATGAGGGGAGGGGATATGAGCCCCAGCATTTT
clone_size: NA; j_call: TRBJ2-7; v_call: TRBV19; d_call: NA; cdr3_aa: CATSTASGAYEQYF; cdr3_nt: TGTGCCACTTCAACGGCGTCGGGGGCCTACGAGCAGTACTTC
clone_size: NA; j_call: TRBJ2-2; v_call: TRBV2; d_call: NA; cdr3_aa: CASSFRTPTNTGELFF; cdr3_nt: TGTGCCAGCAGCTTCAGGACACCTACGAACACCGGGGAGCTGTTTTTT
clone_size: few; j_call: TRBJ2-7; v_call: TRBV5-6; d_call: TRBD1; cdr3_aa: CASSFGQALYEQYF; cdr3_nt: TGTGCCAGCAGCTTCGGACAGGCCCTCTACGAGCAGTACTTC
clone_size: NA; j_call: TRBJ1-3; v_call: TRBV27; d_call: NA; cdr3_aa: CASSPGSGTGNTIYF; cdr3_nt: TGTGCCAGCAGCCCGGGGTCAGGGACTGGAAACACCATATATTTT
clone_size: NA; j_call: TRBJ1-5; v_call: TRBV5-6; d_call: NA; cdr3_aa: CASSQGYQPQHF; cdr3_nt: TGTGCCAGCAGCCAGGGGTATCAGCCCCAGCATTTT
clone_size: NA; j_call: TRBJ1-2; v_call: TRBV2; d_call: TRBD1; cdr3_aa: CASRQGAWSNYGYTF; cdr3_nt: TGTGCCAGCAGGCAGGGGGCCTGGTCTAACTATGGCTACACCTTC
clone_size: NA; j_call: TRBJ2-4; v_call: TRBV4-1; d_call: NA; cdr3_aa: CASSPSDRSYVNIQYF; cdr3_nt: TGCGCCAGCAGCCCCTCCGACCGTTCATATGTAAACATTCAGTACTTC
clone_size: NA; j_call: TRBJ2-7; v_call: TRBV29-1; d_call: TRBD1; cdr3_aa: CSVEALAGGAYEQYF; cdr3_nt: TGCAGCGTTGAAGCCTTAGCAGGGGGAGCCTACGAGCAGTACTTC
clone_size: once; j_call: TRBJ2-7; v_call: TRBV18; d_call: TRBD2; cdr3_aa: CASSPGAGGGNEQYF; cdr3_nt: TGTGCCAGCTCACCTGGAGCGGGAGGAGGTAACGAGCAGTACTTC
clone_size: NA; j_call: TRBJ1-1; v_call: TRBV27; d_call: NA; cdr3_aa: CASSPRKVNTEAFF; cdr3_nt: TGTGCCAGCAGCCCCAGGAAGGTGAACACTGAAGCTTTCTTT